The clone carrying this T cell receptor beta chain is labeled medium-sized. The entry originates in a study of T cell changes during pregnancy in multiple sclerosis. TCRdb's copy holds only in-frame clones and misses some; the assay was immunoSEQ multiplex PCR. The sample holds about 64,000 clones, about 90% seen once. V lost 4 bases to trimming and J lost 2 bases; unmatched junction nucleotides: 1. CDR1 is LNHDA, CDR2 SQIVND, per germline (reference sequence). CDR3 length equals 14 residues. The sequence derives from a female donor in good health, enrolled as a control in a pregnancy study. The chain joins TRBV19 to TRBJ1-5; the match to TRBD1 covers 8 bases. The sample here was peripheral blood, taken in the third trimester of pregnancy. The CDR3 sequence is CASSKDRGNQPQHF. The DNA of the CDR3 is TGTGCCAGTAGTAAGGACAGGGGCAATCAGCCCCAGCATTTT.